Following are 9 T cell receptor beta chains from one sample sequenced in a study of blood T cell repertoires in COVID-19. Using immunoSEQ multiplex PCR, the repertoire was profiled, and TCRdb retains in-frame clones only, with some absent. The sample yields a few hundred thousand clones, 75% to 90% seen once. The sample consisted of peripheral blood. The receptors were sampled from a woman between 40 and 55 years old who had recovered from COVID-19.

The CDR3 sequence: CASSQAGGHLLAKNIQYF. The CDR3 DNA reads as TGCGCCAGCAGCCAAGCAGGGGGTCATCTTCTAGCCAAAAACATTCAGTACTTC. The rearrangement joins TRBV4-1 to TRBJ2-4; 7 nucleotides align to TRBD1. Germline V gene lookup returns CDR1 MGHRA and CDR2 YSYEKL. V lost 1 base and J lost 0; bases outside the gene matches: 9. CDR3 size: 18 residues.

The rearrangement joins TRBV10-3 to TRBJ1-2, with 7 bases fitting TRBD1. Germline trimming cut 5 bases from V and 8 bases from J; bases unmatched to any gene: 14. The CDR3 is 15 residues long. The germline V gene encodes CDR1 ENHRY and CDR2 SYGVKD. For the CDR3, the DNA is TGTGCCATCAGTTATGAAGGACAGGACCCCCTCGGCTACACCTTC. Amino acids: CAISYEGQDPLGYTF.

V and J are TRBV7-8 and TRBJ2-5; 10 nucleotides line up with TRBD2. The CDR3 covers 17 residues. Unmatched junction bases numbered 7, after V lost 0 bases and J lost 3 bases. The V gene's germline CDR1 is SGHVS and CDR2 FQNEAQ. This CDR3 reads CASSLAQASGSKETQYF. The CDR3 region has the DNA TGTGCCAGCAGCTTAGCGCAGGCTAGCGGGAGCAAAGAGACCCAGTACTTC.

The rearrangement joins TRBV6-5 to TRBJ2-7, with 7 nucleotides matching TRBD2. The V gene end was trimmed by 0 bases and the J gene end by 3 bases; junction bases not matched to a gene: 5. From germline, CDR1 is MNHEY and CDR2 SVGAGI. This CDR3 has 15 residues. The CDR3 coding sequence is TGTGCCAGCAGTTACTCCCAGCGGGGAGACTACGAGCAGTACTTC. It yields the protein CASSYSQRGDYEQYF.

The table lists this clone with a count of one. The chain employs TRBV5-1 and TRBJ2-2; D might be TRBD2 (6 bases). V dropped 4 bases and J dropped 7 bases, with 8 bases sitting between them. There are 12 residues in the CDR3. Germline V gene lookup returns CDR1 SGHRS and CDR2 YFSETQ. The CDR3 DNA follows: TGCGCCAGCAGCCCGGAGGGCGGGGAGCTGTTTTTT. Its translation is CASSPEGGELFF.

V gene TRBV18 combines with J gene TRBJ2-1, with D perhaps TRBD1 (5 bases). The germline V and J ends were trimmed by 6 bases and 6 bases, with 15 bases remaining between them. CDR3 length: 14 amino acids. Germline CDR1 and CDR2: KGHSH and LQKENI. CDR3 sequence reads: CASSPTDNFNEQFF. Written as DNA, the CDR3 is TGTGCCAGCTCTCCGACAGATAACTTCAATGAGCAGTTCTTC.

The chain has TRBV6-1 and TRBJ1-1; a possible D gene is TRBD1 (5 bases). The V gene's germline CDR1 is MNHNS and CDR2 SASEGT. V was trimmed by 3 bases and J by 1 base, leaving 6 bases between them. CDR3 length equals 13 residues. The CDR3 bases are TGTGCCAGCAGTGACGGACAGAACACTGAAGCTTTCTTT. This encodes CASSDGQNTEAFF.

This CDR3 reads CAWRLTGIGYGEQFF. As DNA, the CDR3 is TGTGCCTGGAGGTTAACAGGGATAGGGTACGGTGAGCAGTTCTTC. The chain is built from TRBV30 and TRBJ2-1; perhaps TRBD1 as D (6 bases). This CDR3 spans 15 amino acids. V was cut by 3 bases and J by 9 bases, with 21 bases left in between. CDR1 GTSNPN and CDR2 SVGIG come from the germline V gene (reference sequence).

The chain joins TRBV7-6 to TRBJ2-1; 9 nucleotides match TRBD2. The CDR3 runs 17 residues. The ends lost 0 bases at V and 3 bases at J; junction bases unmatched: 6. Germline CDR1 and CDR2: SGHVS and FNYEAQ. In nucleotides, the CDR3 is TGTGCCAGCAGCTTAGCCTTAGCGGGAGATGGCTACAATGAGCAGTTCTTC. Amino acid sequence: CASSLALAGDGYNEQFF.